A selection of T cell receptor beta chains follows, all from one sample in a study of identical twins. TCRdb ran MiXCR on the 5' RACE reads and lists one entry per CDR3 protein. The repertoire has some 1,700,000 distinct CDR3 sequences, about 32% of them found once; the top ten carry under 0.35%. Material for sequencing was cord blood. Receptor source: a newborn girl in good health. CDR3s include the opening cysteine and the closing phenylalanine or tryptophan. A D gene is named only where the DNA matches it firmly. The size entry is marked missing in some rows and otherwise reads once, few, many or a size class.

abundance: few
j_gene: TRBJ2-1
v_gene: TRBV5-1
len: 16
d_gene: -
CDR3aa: CASSLEGGTSYNEQFF
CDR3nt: TGCGCCAGCAGCTTGGAAGGCGGGACGTCCTACAATGAGCAGTTCTTC

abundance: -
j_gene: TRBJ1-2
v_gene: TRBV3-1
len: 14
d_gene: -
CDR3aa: CASSQPKSGGSYTF
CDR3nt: TGTGCCAGCAGCCAACCCAAATCGGGAGGAAGCTACACCTTC

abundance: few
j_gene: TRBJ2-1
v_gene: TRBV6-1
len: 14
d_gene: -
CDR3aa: CASYRDSLFNEQFF
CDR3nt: TGTGCCAGCTACCGGGACTCACTTTTTAATGAGCAGTTCTTC

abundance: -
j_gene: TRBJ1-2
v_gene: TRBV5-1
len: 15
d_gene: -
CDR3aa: CASSLMGRTNYGYTF
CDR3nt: TGCGCCAGCAGCTTGATGGGACGTACTAACTATGGCTACACCTTC

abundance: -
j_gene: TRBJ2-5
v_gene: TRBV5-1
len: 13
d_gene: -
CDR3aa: CASSSGDQETQYF
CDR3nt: TGCGCCAGCAGTTCGGGAGACCAAGAGACCCAGTACTTC

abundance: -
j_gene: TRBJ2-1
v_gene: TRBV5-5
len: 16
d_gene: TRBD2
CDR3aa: CASSYWTSGTADEQFF
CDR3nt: TGTGCCAGCAGCTACTGGACTAGCGGGACTGCGGATGAGCAGTTCTTC

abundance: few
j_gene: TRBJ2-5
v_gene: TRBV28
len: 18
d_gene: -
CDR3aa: CASSDQGLRPLYQETQYF
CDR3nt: TGTGCCAGCAGTGACCAGGGACTTAGGCCCCTGTACCAAGAGACCCAGTACTTC

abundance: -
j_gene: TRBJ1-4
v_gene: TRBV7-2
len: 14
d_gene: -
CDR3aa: CASSWDIGVEKLFF
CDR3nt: TGTGCCAGCAGCTGGGACATAGGCGTTGAAAAACTGTTTTTT

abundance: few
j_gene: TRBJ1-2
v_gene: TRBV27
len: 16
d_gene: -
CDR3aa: CASSSFLGPGAGGYTF
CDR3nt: TGTGCCAGCAGCTCCTTCTTAGGCCCGGGGGCGGGTGGCTACACCTTC

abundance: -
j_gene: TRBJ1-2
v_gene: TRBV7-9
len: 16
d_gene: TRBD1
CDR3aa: CASSSYRGPANYGYTF
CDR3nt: TGTGCCAGCAGCTCCTACAGGGGGCCAGCTAACTATGGCTACACCTTC

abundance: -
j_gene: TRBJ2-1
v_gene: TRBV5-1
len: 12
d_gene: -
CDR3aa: CASSLTGHEQFF
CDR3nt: TGCGCCAGCAGCTTGACGGGGCATGAGCAGTTCTTC

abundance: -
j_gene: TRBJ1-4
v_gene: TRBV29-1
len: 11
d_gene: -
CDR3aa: CSVREGEKLFF
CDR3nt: TGCAGCGTCAGGGAGGGGGAAAAACTGTTTTTT

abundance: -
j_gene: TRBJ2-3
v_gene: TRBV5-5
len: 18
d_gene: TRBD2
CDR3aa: CASSLLAGGSLGTDTQYF
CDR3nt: TGTGCCAGCAGCCTCCTAGCGGGGGGTTCTCTAGGCACAGATACGCAGTATTTT

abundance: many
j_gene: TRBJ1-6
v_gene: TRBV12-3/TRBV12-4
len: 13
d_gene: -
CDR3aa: CASSLRGNSPLHF
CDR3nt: TGTGCCAGCAGTTTACGGGGGAATTCACCCCTCCACTTT

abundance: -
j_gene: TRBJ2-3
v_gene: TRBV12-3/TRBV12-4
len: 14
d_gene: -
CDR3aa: CASSLGMGADTQYF
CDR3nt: TGTGCCAGCAGTTTAGGGATGGGCGCAGATACGCAGTATTTT

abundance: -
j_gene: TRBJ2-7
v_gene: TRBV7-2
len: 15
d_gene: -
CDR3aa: CASILAYRSQREQYF
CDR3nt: TGTGCCAGCATCTTAGCGTATCGGTCACAACGCGAGCAGTACTTC

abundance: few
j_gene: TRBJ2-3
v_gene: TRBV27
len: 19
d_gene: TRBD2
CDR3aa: CASSLWGLAGGKDTDTQYF
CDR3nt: TGTGCCAGCAGTTTATGGGGCCTAGCGGGGGGGAAAGACACAGATACGCAGTATTTT

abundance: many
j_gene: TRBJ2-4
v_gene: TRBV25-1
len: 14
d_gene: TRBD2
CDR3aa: CASSDGGAGNIQYF
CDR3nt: TGTGCCAGCAGCGACGGGGGGGCCGGGAACATTCAGTACTTC

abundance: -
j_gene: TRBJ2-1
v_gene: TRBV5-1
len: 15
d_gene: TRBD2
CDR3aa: CASSFWDYHYNEQFF
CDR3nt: TGCGCCAGCAGCTTTTGGGACTACCACTACAATGAGCAGTTCTTC

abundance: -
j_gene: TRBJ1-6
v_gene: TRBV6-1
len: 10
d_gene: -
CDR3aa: CAGSERRLHF
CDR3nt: TGTGCCGGCAGTGAACGTCGCCTCCACTTT

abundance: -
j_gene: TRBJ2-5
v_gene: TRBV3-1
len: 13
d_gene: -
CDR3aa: CASSQGSMKTQYF
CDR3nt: TGTGCCAGCAGCCAGGGGAGTATGAAGACCCAGTACTTC

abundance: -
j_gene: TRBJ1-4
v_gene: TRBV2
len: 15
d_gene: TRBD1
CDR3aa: CASSTRQGQDEKLFF
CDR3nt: TGTGCCAGCAGTACTAGACAGGGTCAAGATGAAAAACTGTTTTTT

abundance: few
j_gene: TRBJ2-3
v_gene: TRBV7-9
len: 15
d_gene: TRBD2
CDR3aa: CASSRIGGGPSTQYF
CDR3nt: TGTGCCAGCAGCCGTATCGGCGGGGGGCCTTCTACGCAGTATTTT

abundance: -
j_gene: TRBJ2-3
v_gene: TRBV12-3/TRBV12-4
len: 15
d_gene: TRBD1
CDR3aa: CASTFRPGGADAEYF
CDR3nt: TGTGCCAGCACCTTCCGGCCAGGGGGAGCAGATGCGGAGTATTTT

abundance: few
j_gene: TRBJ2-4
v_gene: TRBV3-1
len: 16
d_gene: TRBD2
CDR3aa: CASSQAPGLAALGQYF
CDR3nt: TGTGCCAGCAGCCAAGCCCCGGGACTAGCGGCCCTGGGGCAGTACTTC

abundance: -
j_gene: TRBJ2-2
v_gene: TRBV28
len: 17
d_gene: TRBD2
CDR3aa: CASSPLLAGGGTGELFF
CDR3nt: TGTGCCAGCAGCCCGCTACTAGCGGGAGGAGGCACCGGGGAGCTGTTTTTT

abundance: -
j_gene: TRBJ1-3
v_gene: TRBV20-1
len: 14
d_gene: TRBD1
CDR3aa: CSARAGGYGNTIYF
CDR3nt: TGCAGTGCTAGAGCAGGGGGCTATGGAAACACCATATATTTT

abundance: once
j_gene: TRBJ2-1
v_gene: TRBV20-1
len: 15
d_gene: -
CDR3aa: CSAPSASSGVKTQFF
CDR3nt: TGCAGTGCTCCCTCGGCCAGCTCTGGTGTCAAGACCCAGTTCTTC

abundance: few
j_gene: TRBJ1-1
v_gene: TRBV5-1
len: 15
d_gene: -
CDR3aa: CASSQTQGSRTEAFF
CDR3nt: TGCGCCAGCAGCCAGACTCAGGGGTCGAGGACTGAAGCTTTCTTT

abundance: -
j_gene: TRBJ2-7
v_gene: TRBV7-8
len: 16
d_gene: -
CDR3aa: CASSPSGGYSSYEQYF
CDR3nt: TGTGCCAGCAGCCCCAGCGGCGGTTATAGCTCCTACGAGCAGTACTTC

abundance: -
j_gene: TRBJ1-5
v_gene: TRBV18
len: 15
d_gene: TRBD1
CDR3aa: CASSRTTGGSQPQHF
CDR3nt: TGTGCCAGCTCACGGACGACAGGGGGAAGTCAGCCCCAGCATTTT

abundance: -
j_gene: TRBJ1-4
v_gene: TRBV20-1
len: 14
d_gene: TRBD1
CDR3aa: CSASPAGTAEKLFF
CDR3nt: TGCAGTGCTAGCCCGGCAGGGACAGCTGAAAAACTGTTTTTT

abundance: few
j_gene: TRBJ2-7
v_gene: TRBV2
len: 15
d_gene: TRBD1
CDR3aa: CASSPDRVPAYEQYF
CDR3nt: TGTGCCAGCAGTCCAGACAGGGTTCCAGCCTACGAGCAGTACTTC

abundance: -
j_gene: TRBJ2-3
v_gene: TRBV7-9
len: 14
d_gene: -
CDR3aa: CASSLVSGEDTQYF
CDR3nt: TGTGCCAGCAGCTTAGTTTCAGGTGAAGATACGCAGTATTTT

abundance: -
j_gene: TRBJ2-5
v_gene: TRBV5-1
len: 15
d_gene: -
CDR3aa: CASRLTGLSYNEQYF
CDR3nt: TGCGCCAGCAGGTTGACAGGCCTCTCCTACAATGAGCAGTACTTC

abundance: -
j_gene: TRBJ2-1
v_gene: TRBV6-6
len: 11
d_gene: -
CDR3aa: CATLEYNEQFF
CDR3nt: TGTGCCACCCTTGAGTACAATGAGCAGTTCTTC

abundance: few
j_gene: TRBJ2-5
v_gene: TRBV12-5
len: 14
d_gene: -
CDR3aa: CASGFGGTEETQYF
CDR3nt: TGTGCTAGTGGTTTTGGGGGTACCGAAGAGACCCAGTACTTC

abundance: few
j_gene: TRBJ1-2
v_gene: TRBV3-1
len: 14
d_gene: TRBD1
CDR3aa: CASSPRGGSYGYTF
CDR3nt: TGTGCCAGCAGCCCCAGGGGGGGAAGCTATGGCTACACCTTC